The next 30 T cell receptor beta chains were all read from a single sample in a study of cytotoxic CD8 clonotypes in ibrutinib-treated CLL. Profiling relied on immunoSEQ multiplex PCR, and the TCRdb table lists in-frame clones only, not all of them. The repertoire has about 200,000 clones, 79% of them found once; the top ten carry approximately 10%. The sequencing used PBMCs, collected after 12 months of ibrutinib treatment. Source of these receptors: a human donor with chronic lymphocytic leukemia.

The J gene is TRBJ2-1, the V gene TRBV18; the match to TRBD1 covers 7 bases. The J segment lost 9 bases and the V segment lost 0 bases, leaving 11 bases of the junction unmatched. Germline CDR1 is KGHSH and CDR2 is LQKENI. CDR3 size: 16 residues. The CDR3 DNA sequence: TGTGCCAGCTCACCACCTTCCCGGGACAGTTATAGTGAGCAGTTCTTC. Translated, it gives CASSPPSRDSYSEQFF.

The DNA for the CDR3 is TGTGCCAGCAGCGTTCCGGTCGGTGAGCAGTTCTTC. Its translation is CASSVPVGEQFF. J is TRBJ2-1 and V is TRBV9, with D unclear. V shed 2 bases and J shed 9 bases, with 9 bases lying between them. The V gene's germline CDR1 is SGDLS and CDR2 YYNGEE. The CDR3 sequence is 12 residues long.

For this clone: A read error may produce the germline difference seen at one junction end. This chain links TRBV18 with TRBJ1-2, with no clear D. CDR1 and CDR2 (germline): KGHSH, LQKENI. CDR3 length equals 13 residues. The CDR3 loop reads CASSPSEDYGYTF. CDR3 nucleotide sequence: TGTGCCAGCTCACCTTCGGAGGACTACGGCTACACCTTC.

A few counts support this clone. The CDR3 bases are TGTGCCAGCACCATAGGGGGGGCAACTGAAGCTTTCTTT. This encodes CASTIGGATEAFF. The rearrangement joins TRBV6-6 to TRBJ1-1; a weak D match, TRBD1 (6 bases). Germline V gives CDR1 MNHNY, CDR2 SVGAGI (reference sequence). CDR3 length: 13 residues. The ends were cut back, 7 bases at V and 5 bases at J, with 14 bases in the middle.

The chain uses TRBV5-1 and TRBJ1-3; D gene uncertain. The V and J ends lost 2 bases and 2 bases respectively, with 11 bases between them. This CDR3 has 15 amino acids. CDR1 SGHRS and CDR2 YFSETQ come from the germline V gene. CDR3 nucleotide sequence: TGCGCCAGCAGCTTCACCTCGGCGGCTGGAAACACCATATATTTT. Amino acids: CASSFTSAAGNTIYF.

The table lists this clone with a few counts. The chain uses TRBV9 and TRBJ2-3; possibly TRBD2 for D (7 bases). Between the trimmed V and J ends, which lost 0 bases and 10 bases, there was a span of 12 bases. There are 13 residues in the CDR3. Germline V lookup: CDR1 SGDLS, CDR2 YYNGEE. The CDR3 loop is CASSVVGGGSQYF. The CDR3 nucleotides are TGTGCCAGCAGCGTAGTAGGGGGAGGGTCGCAGTATTTT. The complete variable domain, with remaining parts taken from reference TRBV9 and TRBJ2-3, reads DSGVTQTPKHLITATGQRVTLRCSPRSGDLSVYWYQQSLDQGLQFLIQYYNGEERAKGNILERFSAQQFPDLHSELNLSSLELGDSALYFCASSVVGGGSQYFGPGTRLTVL.

The chain uses TRBV4-1 and TRBJ2-2; 11 bases agree with TRBD1. The ends lost 6 bases at V and 8 bases at J; junction bases unmatched: 8. Per the germline V gene, CDR1 is MGHRA and CDR2 is YSYEKL. The CDR3 runs 15 residues. The CDR3 nucleotides are TGCGCCAGCAGTCCCGGGACAGGGGGAAGAGGGGAGCTGTTTTTT. It yields the protein CASSPGTGGRGELFF.

The J gene is TRBJ2-5, the V gene TRBV11-1; 13 nucleotides line up with TRBD2. V was pared by 2 bases and J by 5 bases, with 8 bases of the junction left unmatched. The CDR3 is 17 amino acids. Germline-derived CDR1 and CDR2 are SGHAT and FQDESV (reference sequence). CDR3 sequence reads: CASSLWTSGRGEETQYF. CDR3 DNA: TGTGCCAGCAGCTTATGGACTAGCGGGAGAGGCGAGGAGACCCAGTACTTC.

This clone was picked up a small number of times. V and J are TRBV2 and TRBJ1-4, with 7 bases lining up with TRBD1. CDR1 and CDR2 from the germline V gene are SNHLY and FYNNEI. J gave up 5 bases and V 6 bases, and 6 bases lay outside the gene matches. This CDR3 spans 14 amino acids. This chain's CDR3 is CASRERQGNEKLFF. DNA for the CDR3: TGTGCCAGCAGAGAAAGACAGGGAAATGAAAAACTGTTTTTT. Full variable domain (remainder filled in from reference TRBV2 and TRBJ1-4): EPEVTQTPSHQVTQMGQEVILRCVPISNHLYFYWYRQILGQKVEFLVSFYNNEISEKSEIFDDQFSVERPDGSNFTLKIRSTKLEDSAMYFCASRERQGNEKLFFGSGTQLSVL.

V gene TRBV7-8 combines with J gene TRBJ2-4, with D perhaps matching TRBD2 (5 bases). Trimming left V 4 bases short and J 0 bases short, with 19 bases between. CDR3 size: 18 residues. The V gene's germline CDR1 is SGHVS and CDR2 FQNEAQ. The CDR3 loop reads CASSYSDGILLAKNIQYF. The CDR3 DNA sequence: TGTGCCAGCAGCTATTCGGACGGGATCTTACTAGCCAAAAACATTCAGTACTTC.

This clone showed up just a few times. The chain combines TRBV7-9 with TRBJ1-3; D not certain. V lost 5 bases, J lost 0 bases, and 14 bases lay in between. The CDR3 extends over 16 amino acids. Germline lookup yields CDR1 SEHNR and CDR2 FQNEAQ (reference sequence). The CDR3 is CASSQTSWYSGNTIYF. CDR3 in DNA: TGTGCCAGCAGCCAAACGAGCTGGTACTCTGGAAACACCATATATTTT.

The chain joins TRBV5-1 to TRBJ2-3; TRBD2 is a possible D gene (5 bases). The germline V gene has CDR1 SGHRS and CDR2 YFSETQ. V lost 4 bases and J 1 base, leaving 13 bases between the germline ends. The CDR3 totals 15 residues. CDR3 in DNA: TGCGCCAGCAGCCACGGACGGGGTGGCACAGATACGCAGTATTTT. This sequence encodes CASSHGRGGTDTQYF. Full variable domain (outside the CDR3, taken from reference TRBV5-1 and TRBJ2-3): KAGVTQTPRYLIKTRGQQVTLSCSPISGHRSVSWYQQTPGQGLQFLFEYFSETQRNKGNFPGRFSGRQFSNSRSEMNVSTLELGDSALYLCASSHGRGGTDTQYFGPGTRLTVL.

This clone occurred once. The chain links TRBV28 to TRBJ1-3; D not resolved. Between the trimmed V and J ends, which lost 3 bases and 0 bases, there was a span of 12 bases. The CDR3 has 16 amino acids. Germline CDR1 MDHEN, CDR2 SYDVKM. The CDR3 reads CASSLISSGSGNTIYF. The DNA for the CDR3 is TGTGCCAGCAGTTTGATCTCGTCCGGCTCTGGAAACACCATATATTTT.

This chain links TRBV2 with TRBJ2-5, with 13 bases identical to TRBD2. The trim removed 10 bases at V and 0 bases at J, leaving 5 bases unmatched. The germline gives CDR1 SNHLY, CDR2 FYNNEI. This CDR3 region has 15 residues. The CDR3 DNA sequence: TGTGCCACGAGACTAGCGGGAGGCTACCAAGAGACCCAGTACTTC. Translated: CATRLAGGYQETQYF.

This clone was counted only a few times. Other nucleotide sequences from this sample produce the same CDR3. V usage is TRBV5-4 and J usage is TRBJ2-3; D unclear. The germline V and J ends were trimmed by 0 bases and 1 base, with 3 bases remaining between them. CDR3 length equals 13 residues. Germline assignment: CDR1 SGHNT and CDR2 YYREEE (reference sequence). CDR3 nucleotides: TGTGCCAGCAGCTTGGCCCGCACAGATACGCAGTATTTT. Residues: CASSLARTDTQYF.

This clone has only a few counts. The chain carries TRBV27 and TRBJ1-4; unclear D gene. This CDR3 comprises 15 residues. Germline CDR1 is MNHEY and CDR2 is SMNVEV (reference sequence). V lost 0 bases, J lost 10 bases, and 15 bases lay in between. The CDR3 nucleotides read TGTGCCAGCAGTTTATCCGGGTCCCTATTTGGAAAACTGTTTTTT. Translating it yields CASSLSGSLFGKLFF. Full variable domain (outside the CDR3, taken from reference TRBV27 and TRBJ1-4): EAQVTQNPRYLITVTGKKLTVTCSQNMNHEYMSWYRQDPGLGLRQIYYSMNVEVTDKGDVPEGYKVSRKEKRNFPLILESPSPNQTSLYFCASSLSGSLFGKLFFGSGTQLSVL.

CDR3 bases: TGTGCCAGCAGCGCTTCCGGGACAGGCTATGGCTACACCTTC. Translation gives CASSASGTGYGYTF. This rearrangement joins TRBV9 to TRBJ1-2; 8 positions match TRBD1. Germline V lookup: CDR1 SGDLS, CDR2 YYNGEE. J gave up 4 bases and V 3 bases, and 5 bases lay outside the gene matches. The CDR3 totals 14 residues.

The genes are TRBV30 and TRBJ1-2; possibly TRBD1 for D (6 bases). V was clipped by 0 bases and J by 6 bases, with 14 bases between them. The germline CDR1 and CDR2 sequences are GTSNPN and SVGIG (reference sequence). The CDR3 length is 14 residues. CDR3 sequence (DNA): TGTGCCTGGAGTGTAAGGGGGAAATGGGATGGCTACACCTTC. Translated: CAWSVRGKWDGYTF. The variable domain in full, with the rest retrieved from reference TRBV30 and TRBJ1-2, is SQTIHQWPATLVQPVGSPLSLECTVEGTSNPNLYWYRQAAGRGLQLLFYSVGIGQISSEVPQNLSASRPQDRQFILSSKKLLLSDSGFYLCAWSVRGKWDGYTFGSGTRLTVV.

CDR3 residues: CASSLDSTAGNTIYF. The CDR3 coding sequence is TGCGCCAGCAGCTTGGACAGTACCGCTGGAAACACCATATATTTT. V usage is TRBV5-1 and J usage is TRBJ1-3; D unclear. The CDR3 sequence is 15 residues long. Trimming took off 0 bases at V and 2 bases at J, with 9 bases between the two ends. CDR1 is SGHRS and CDR2 is YFSETQ in the germline V gene.

CDR3 sequence reads: CASSVSQGGETQYF. For the CDR3, the DNA is TGTGCCAGCAGCGTATCTCAGGGCGGAGAGACCCAGTACTTC. The chain has TRBV9 and TRBJ2-5, with TRBD1 as a possible D gene (5 bases). The V and J ends lost 1 base and 4 bases respectively, with 11 bases between them. Germline V lookup: CDR1 SGDLS, CDR2 YYNGEE. This CDR3 is built from 14 residues.

The CDR3 bases are TGTGCCAGCAGCTATCGCTCGGGGGCCGGGACAGGGTCTTACGAGCAGTACTTC. It yields the protein CASSYRSGAGTGSYEQYF. The J gene is TRBJ2-7, the V gene TRBV11-2, with TRBD1 matching 9 bases. The V and J ends lost 4 bases and 4 bases, in that order; junction bases with no gene match: 17. The V gene's germline CDR1 is SGHAT and CDR2 FQNNGV. This CDR3 spans 18 amino acids.

J is TRBJ2-7 and V is TRBV19; D may be TRBD2 (6 bases). This CDR3 is built from 15 residues. The germline V and J ends were trimmed by 3 bases and 2 bases, with 14 bases remaining between them. Germline values: CDR1 LNHDA, CDR2 SQIVND (reference sequence). CDR3 region: CASSMAGSSPYEQYF. The CDR3 region has the DNA TGTGCCAGTAGTATGGCGGGAAGTTCACCCTACGAGCAGTACTTC. The full variable domain, completed using reference TRBV19 and TRBJ2-7, is DGGITQSPKYLFRKEGQNVTLSCEQNLNHDAMYWYRQDPGQGLRLIYYSQIVNDFQKGDIAEGYSVSREKKESFPLTVTSAQKNPTAFYLCASSMAGSSPYEQYFGPGTRLTVT.

This chain connects TRBV5-1 to TRBJ1-3; TRBD1 is a possible D gene (6 bases). The CDR3 contains 15 residues. Trimming pared 3 bases from V and 0 bases from J, leaving 10 bases between. Looked up from germline, CDR1 is SGHRS and CDR2 is YFSETQ. The CDR3 loop reads CASSYQGSSGNTIYF. The CDR3 region has the DNA TGCGCCAGCAGCTATCAGGGGAGCTCTGGAAACACCATATATTTT.

The chain carries TRBV18 and TRBJ2-3, with TRBD1 matching 8 bases. The CDR3 has 17 amino acids. Germline-derived CDR1 and CDR2 are KGHSH and LQKENI. V shed 2 bases, J shed 3 bases, and the junction held 10 bases outside the gene matches. For the CDR3, the DNA is TGTGCCAGCTCACCAATCGGACAGGGTCATGGGACAGATACGCAGTATTTT. This codes for CASSPIGQGHGTDTQYF. Looking up the rest from reference TRBV18 and TRBJ2-3 gives the full variable domain: NAGVMQNPRHLVRRRGQEARLRCSPMKGHSHVYWYRQLPEEGLKFMVYLQKENIIDESGMPKERFSAEFPKEGPSILRIQQVVRGDSAAYFCASSPIGQGHGTDTQYFGPGTRLTVL.

The chain employs TRBV5-1 and TRBJ2-2; D could derive from TRBD1 or TRBD2 (5 bases each). The germline CDR1 and CDR2 sequences are SGHRS and YFSETQ. This CDR3 spans 15 amino acids. V lost 4 bases and J 2 bases, leaving 12 bases between the germline ends. The DNA of the CDR3 is TGCGCCAGCAGCAAGGGACCCCCTAACACCGGGGAGCTGTTTTTT. It codes for CASSKGPPNTGELFF.

The J gene is TRBJ2-1, the V gene TRBV7-9; D is perhaps TRBD2 (6 bases). The ends were cut back, 2 bases at V and 2 bases at J, with 10 bases in the middle. The CDR3 length is 15 residues. In germline, CDR1 is SEHNR, CDR2 FQNEAQ (reference sequence). The CDR3 here is CASSLRRDPYNEQFF. CDR3 coding DNA: TGTGCCAGCAGCTTACGGCGGGATCCCTACAATGAGCAGTTCTTC.

To note about this clone: Relative to the germline gene, one junction end is altered; a read error may explain this. The V and J genes are TRBV7-7 and TRBJ1-3; D might be TRBD1 (5 bases). CDR3 size: 16 residues. Germline V CDR1 and CDR2: SSHAT, FNYEAQ (reference sequence). The CDR3 spells CASSPDSGLSGNTIYF. The CDR3 DNA is TGTGCTAGCAGCCCCGACAGTGGCCTCTCTGGAAACACCATATATTTT. The whole variable domain, filled in from reference TRBV7-7 and TRBJ1-3, reads GAGVSQSPRYKVTKRGQDVTLRCDPISSHATLYWYQQALGQGPEFLTYFNYEAQPDKSGLPSDRFSAERPEGSISTLTIQRTEQRDSAMYRCASSPDSGLSGNTIYFGEGSWLTVV.

The chain joins TRBV10-1 to TRBJ2-1, with D perhaps being TRBD1 or TRBD2 (5 bases each). The CDR3 runs 14 residues. Trimming cost V 2 bases and J 10 bases, with 15 bases left between them. The germline gives CDR1 WNHNN, CDR2 SYGVQD (reference sequence). The CDR3 DNA reads TGCGCCAGCAGTGAGCCCGAATCGAGGGGCGAGCAGTTCTTC. Protein product: CASSEPESRGEQFF.

The chain is built from TRBV19 and TRBJ2-6; TRBD1 matches at 8 bases. The CDR3 extends over 18 amino acids. Trimming at V came to 9 bases and at J to 0 bases, leaving 13 bases not matched to a gene. Germline CDR1 reads LNHDA; CDR2 reads SQIVND (reference sequence). CDR3 sequence reads: CASTLAGTGDSGANVLTF. The CDR3 DNA reads as TGTGCCAGCACACTTGCCGGGACAGGAGACTCTGGGGCCAACGTCCTGACTTTC.

The gene calls are TRBV7-3 and TRBJ1-1; D gene unclear. This CDR3 is 13 amino acids long. V dropped 6 bases and J dropped 6 bases, with 14 bases sitting between them. Germline lookup yields CDR1 SGHTA and CDR2 FQGTGA. The CDR3 nucleotides read TGTGCCAGCAGAGAGAGGCCTACTTCTGAAGCTTTCTTT. Its translation is CASRERPTSEAFF.